This is a list of T cell receptor beta chains from one sample in a study of human T cells and chemical hapten exposure. TCRdb re-analysed the RACE reads in MiXCR, keeping a single row per CDR3 protein. This sample has about 100,000 distinct CDR3 sequences, with about 10% found just once. Material: whole blood, obtained in connection with sensitization to the hapten diphenylcyclopropenone (DPC). All receptors derive from a woman aged 40 to 50 with alopecia areata. Some clones in this sample may be carry-over from other donors' samples. Both conserved end residues are trimmed from each CDR3. Each record gives: V gene, D gene, CDR3 protein. D genes are given only for firm matches.

TRBV5-5 TRBD2 ASSQGMGSGASTDTQY
TRBV20-1 TRBD1 SARPRQGASYNEQF
TRBV12-5 NA ASGLDPVLT
TRBV28 TRBD1 ASSLGTGGFYGYT
TRBV7-2 NA ASSGTGGTGELF
TRBV20-1 NA SAAPVGGTGTDYNEQF
TRBV3-1 TRBD2 ASSQGQRGSNEQY
TRBV12-3/TRBV12-4 NA ASSPSGRATEAF
TRBV5-6 TRBD2 ASSLATGVAGGLRYNEQF
TRBV6-2/TRBV6-3 TRBD2 ASTLAGQSDTQY
TRBV18 NA ASSPRFRGEQF
TRBV5-4 TRBD1 ASSDRTGGELF
TRBV10-2 TRBD2 ASRDRTSGGANEQF
TRBV30 TRBD2 AWRSPGGSYEQY
TRBV7-2 NA ASSLTGTYSGNTIY
TRBV15 TRBD1 ATSRGPGTGSGELF
TRBV30 NA AWSELAGGGYT
TRBV4-2 TRBD2 ASSQRGLLAGASTDTQY
TRBV12-3/TRBV12-4 TRBD1 ASNDRGVDTIY
TRBV14 TRBD2 ASSQDAGAGTDTQY
TRBV12-3/TRBV12-4 TRBD1 ASSWGTESEAF
TRBV11-2 TRBD2 ASSLDRRGRPTSGRGNEQF